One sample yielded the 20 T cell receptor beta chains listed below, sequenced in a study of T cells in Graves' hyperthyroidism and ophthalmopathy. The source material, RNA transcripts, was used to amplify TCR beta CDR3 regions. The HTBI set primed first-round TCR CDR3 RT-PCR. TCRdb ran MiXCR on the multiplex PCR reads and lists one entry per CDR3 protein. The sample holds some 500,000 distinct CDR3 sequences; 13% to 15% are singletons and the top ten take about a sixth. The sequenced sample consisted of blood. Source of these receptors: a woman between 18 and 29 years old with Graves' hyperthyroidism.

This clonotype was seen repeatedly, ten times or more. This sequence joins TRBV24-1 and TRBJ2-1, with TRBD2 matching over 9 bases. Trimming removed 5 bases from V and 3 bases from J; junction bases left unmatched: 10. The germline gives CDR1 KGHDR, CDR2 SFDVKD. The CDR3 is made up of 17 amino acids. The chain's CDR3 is CATSGPREGGGYNEQFF. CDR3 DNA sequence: TGTGCCACCAGTGGTCCGCGGGAGGGCGGCGGCTACAATGAGCAGTTCTTC.

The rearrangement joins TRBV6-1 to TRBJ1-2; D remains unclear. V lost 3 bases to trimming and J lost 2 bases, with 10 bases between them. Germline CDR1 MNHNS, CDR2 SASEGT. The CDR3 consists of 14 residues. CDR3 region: CASSDIQMNYGYTF. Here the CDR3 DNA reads TGTGCCAGCAGTGACATCCAGATGAACTATGGCTACACCTTC.

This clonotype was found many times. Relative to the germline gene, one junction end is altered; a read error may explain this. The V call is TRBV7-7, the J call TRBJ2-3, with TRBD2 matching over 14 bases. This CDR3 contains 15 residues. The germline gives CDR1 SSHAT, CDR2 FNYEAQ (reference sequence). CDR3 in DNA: TGTGCTAGCAGCCGGGGACTAGCGGGAGTAGATACGCAGTATTTT. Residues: CASSRGLAGVDTQYF.

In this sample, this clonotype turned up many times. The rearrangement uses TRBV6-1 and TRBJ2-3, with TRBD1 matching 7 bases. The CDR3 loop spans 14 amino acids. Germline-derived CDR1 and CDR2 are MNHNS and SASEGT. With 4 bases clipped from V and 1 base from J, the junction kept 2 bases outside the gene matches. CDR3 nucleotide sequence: TGTGCCAGCAGTGGCGGACAGGGCACAGATACGCAGTATTTT. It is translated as CASSGGQGTDTQYF.

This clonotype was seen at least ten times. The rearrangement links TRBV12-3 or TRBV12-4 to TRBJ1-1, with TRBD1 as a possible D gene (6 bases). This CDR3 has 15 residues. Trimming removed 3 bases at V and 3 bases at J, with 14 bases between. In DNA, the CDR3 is TGTGCCAGCAGTTTTCGCCAGGGGAGGTACACTGAAGCTTTCTTT. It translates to CASSFRQGRYTEAFF.

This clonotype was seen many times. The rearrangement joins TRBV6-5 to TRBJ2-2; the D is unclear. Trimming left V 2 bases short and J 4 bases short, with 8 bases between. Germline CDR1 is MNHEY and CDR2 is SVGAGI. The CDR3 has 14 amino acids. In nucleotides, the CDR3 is TGTGCCAGCAGTTACCGACGGTCCACCGGGGAGCTGTTTTTT. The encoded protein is CASSYRRSTGELFF.

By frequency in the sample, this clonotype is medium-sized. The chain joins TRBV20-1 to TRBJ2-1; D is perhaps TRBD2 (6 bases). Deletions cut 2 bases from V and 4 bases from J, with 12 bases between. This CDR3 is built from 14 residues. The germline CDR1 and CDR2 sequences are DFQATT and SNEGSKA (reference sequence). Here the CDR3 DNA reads TGCAGTGCTAGAACGGGACTGGATTACAATGAGCAGTTCTTC. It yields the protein CSARTGLDYNEQFF.

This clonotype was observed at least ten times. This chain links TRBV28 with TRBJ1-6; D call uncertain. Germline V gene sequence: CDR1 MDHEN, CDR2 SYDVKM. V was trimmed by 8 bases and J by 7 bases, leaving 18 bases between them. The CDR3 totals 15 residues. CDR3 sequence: CASGELRGNNSPLHF. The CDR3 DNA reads TGTGCCAGCGGAGAATTACGTGGTAACAATTCACCCCTCCACTTT.

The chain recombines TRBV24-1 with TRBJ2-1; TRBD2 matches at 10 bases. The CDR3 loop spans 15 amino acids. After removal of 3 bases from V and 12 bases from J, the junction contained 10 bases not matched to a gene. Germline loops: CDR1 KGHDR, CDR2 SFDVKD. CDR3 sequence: CATSDRTSGMVGQFF. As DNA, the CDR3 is TGTGCCACCAGTGATAGAACTAGCGGGATGGTTGGGCAGTTCTTC.

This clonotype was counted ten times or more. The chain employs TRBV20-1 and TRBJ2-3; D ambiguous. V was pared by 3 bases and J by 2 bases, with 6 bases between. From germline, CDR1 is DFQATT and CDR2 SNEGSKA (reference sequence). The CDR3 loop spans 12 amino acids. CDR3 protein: CSASRPTDTQYF. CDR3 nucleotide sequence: TGCAGTGCTAGTCGCCCCACAGATACGCAGTATTTT.

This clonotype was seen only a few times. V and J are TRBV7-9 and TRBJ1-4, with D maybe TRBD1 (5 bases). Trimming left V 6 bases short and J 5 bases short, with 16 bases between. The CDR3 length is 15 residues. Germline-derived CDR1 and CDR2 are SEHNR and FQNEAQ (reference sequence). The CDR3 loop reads CASSKTRDGNEKLFF. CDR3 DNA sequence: TGTGCCAGCAGTAAAACCCGGGACGGAAATGAAAAACTGTTTTTT.

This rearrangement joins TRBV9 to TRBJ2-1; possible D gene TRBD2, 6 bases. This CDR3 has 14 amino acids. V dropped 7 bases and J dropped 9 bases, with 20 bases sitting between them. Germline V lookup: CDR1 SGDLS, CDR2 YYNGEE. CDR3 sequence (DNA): TGTGCCAGCGGGCGGGGAGGCGCTTATGGTGAGCAGTTCTTC. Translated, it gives CASGRGGAYGEQFF.

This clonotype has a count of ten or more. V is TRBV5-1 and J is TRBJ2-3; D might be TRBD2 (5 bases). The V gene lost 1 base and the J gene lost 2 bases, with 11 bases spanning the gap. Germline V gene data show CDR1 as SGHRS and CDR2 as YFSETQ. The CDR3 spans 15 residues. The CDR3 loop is CASSLNDYTTDTQYF. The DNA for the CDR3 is TGCGCCAGCAGCTTGAATGACTACACCACAGATACGCAGTATTTT.

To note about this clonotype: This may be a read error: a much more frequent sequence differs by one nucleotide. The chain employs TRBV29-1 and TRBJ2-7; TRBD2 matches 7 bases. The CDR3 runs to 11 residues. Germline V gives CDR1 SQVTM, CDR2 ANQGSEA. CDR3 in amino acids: CSVRENYGQYF. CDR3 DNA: TGCAGCGTGCGGGAGAACTACGGGCAGTACTTC.

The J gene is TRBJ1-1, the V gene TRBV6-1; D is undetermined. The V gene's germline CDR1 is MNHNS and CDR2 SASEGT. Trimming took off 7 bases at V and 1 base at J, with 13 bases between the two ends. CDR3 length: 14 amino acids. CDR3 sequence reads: CASTFAGSNTEAFF. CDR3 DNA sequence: TGTGCCAGCACGTTCGCGGGTTCGAACACTGAAGCTTTCTTT.

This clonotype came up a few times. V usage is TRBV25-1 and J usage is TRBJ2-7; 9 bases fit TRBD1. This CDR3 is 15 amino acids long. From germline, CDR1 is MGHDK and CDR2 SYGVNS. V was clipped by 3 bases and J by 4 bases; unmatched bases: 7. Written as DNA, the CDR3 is TGTGCCAGCAGTGAGGGACAGGGAAGGGGTTACGAGCAGTACTTC. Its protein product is CASSEGQGRGYEQYF.

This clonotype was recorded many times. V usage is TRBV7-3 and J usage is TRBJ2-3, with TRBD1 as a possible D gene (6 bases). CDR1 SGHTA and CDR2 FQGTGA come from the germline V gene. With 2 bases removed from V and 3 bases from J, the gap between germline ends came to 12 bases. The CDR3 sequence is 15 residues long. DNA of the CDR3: TGTGCCAGCAGCTTAGACAGGAGGAAGACAGATACGCAGTATTTT. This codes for CASSLDRRKTDTQYF. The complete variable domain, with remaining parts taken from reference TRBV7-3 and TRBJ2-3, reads GAGVSQTPSNKVTEKGKYVELRCDPISGHTALYWYRQSLGQGPEFLIYFQGTGAADDSGLPNDRFFAVRPEGSVSTLKIQRTERGDSAVYLCASSLDRRKTDTQYFGPGTRLTVL.

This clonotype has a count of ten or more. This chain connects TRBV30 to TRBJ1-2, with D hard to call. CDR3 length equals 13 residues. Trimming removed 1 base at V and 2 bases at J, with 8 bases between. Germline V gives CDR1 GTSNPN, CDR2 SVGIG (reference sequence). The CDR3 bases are TGTGCCTGGAGTGCCACAGCGAACTATGGCTACACCTTC. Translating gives CAWSATANYGYTF.

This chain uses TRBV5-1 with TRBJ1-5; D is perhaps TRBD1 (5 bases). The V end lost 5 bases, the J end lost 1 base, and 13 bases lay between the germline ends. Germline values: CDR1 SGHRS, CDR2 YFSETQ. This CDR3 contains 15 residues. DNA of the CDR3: TGCGCCAGCAGAAGAGACAGCGGCAGCAATCAGCCCCAGCATTTT. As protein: CASRRDSGSNQPQHF.

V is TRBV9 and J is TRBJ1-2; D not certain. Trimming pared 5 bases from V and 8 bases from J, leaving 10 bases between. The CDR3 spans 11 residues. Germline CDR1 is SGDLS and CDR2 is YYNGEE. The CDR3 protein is CASSTMGGYTF. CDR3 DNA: TGTGCCAGCAGTACCATGGGGGGCTACACCTTC.